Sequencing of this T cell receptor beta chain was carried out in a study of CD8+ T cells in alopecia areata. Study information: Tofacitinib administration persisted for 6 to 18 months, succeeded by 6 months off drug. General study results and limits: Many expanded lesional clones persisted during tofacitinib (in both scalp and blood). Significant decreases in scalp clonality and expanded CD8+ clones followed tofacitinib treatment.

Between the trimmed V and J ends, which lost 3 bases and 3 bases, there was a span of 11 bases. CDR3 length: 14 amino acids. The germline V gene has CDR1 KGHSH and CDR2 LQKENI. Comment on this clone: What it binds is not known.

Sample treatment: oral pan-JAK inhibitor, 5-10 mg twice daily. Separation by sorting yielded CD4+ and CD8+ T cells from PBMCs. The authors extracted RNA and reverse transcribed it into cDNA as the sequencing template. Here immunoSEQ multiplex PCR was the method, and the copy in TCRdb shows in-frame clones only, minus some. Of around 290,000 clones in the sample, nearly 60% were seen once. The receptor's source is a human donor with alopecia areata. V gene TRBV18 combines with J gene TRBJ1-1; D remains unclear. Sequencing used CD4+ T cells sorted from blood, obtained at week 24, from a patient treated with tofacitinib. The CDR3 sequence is CASSPASRDTEAFF. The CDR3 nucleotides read TGTGCCAGCTCACCGGCTAGTAGAGACACTGAAGCTTTCTTT.